This section outlines one T cell receptor (beta chain) sequence together with its context. No cognate antigen has been identified for it. The input lacks base qualities; no much larger clone sits a single base away. The immunoSEQ Assay, a bias-controlled multiplex PCR, was used to amplify TCRbeta CDR3 regions from genomic DNA. The original pipeline was this. The number of nucleated cells in each sample was estimated from the amplification of reference gene primers within the assay. To quantify the absolute abundance of each unique TCRbeta CDR3 rearrangement, sequence reads were collapsed and filtered. Productive Simpson clonality was computed per sample as the square root of Simpson's diversity index over productive rearrangements. TCRdb carries this immuneACCESS record with in-frame sequences only. Its versions omit some clonotypes, under half of them owing to an unresolved V gene in the studies checked, with the rest unexplained. V, J and clone size were drawn from that table, and D and trimming were deduced from the DNA. In all, the sample holds 110,000 or so clones, and roughly 79% of those were seen once. The leading ten clones occupy roughly 9.4% of the sample.

From the cysteine up to the phenylalanine, the CDR3 has a length of 18 residues. Of the read, only the CDR3 DNA is kept; its 54 bases are in frame from base 1. Unmatched junction bases come to 8, with V trimmed by 0 bases and J by 6 bases. Taken from the germline V gene, the CDR1 and CDR2 loops are SGHTA and FQGTGA. The collaborating institutions used their own protocols to collect whole blood in K2EDTA tubes. For TCRbeta analysis, collaborators shipped samples in one of three forms: frozen whole blood, isolated PBMCs, or DNA extracted from either of those sample types. This sample stems from a study of blood T cell repertoires in COVID-19 (dated by TCRdb to the early 2020s). Background on the whole study: Samples covering the acute and convalescent phases of COVID-19 were provided by collaborators in the United States, Italy and Spain. The prospective study material was composed of cDNA or gDNA derived from T cells, B-cell-depleted T cells, or PBMCs. Subjects who had been exposed to COVID-19, were actively infected with it, or had recovered from it provided the deeply sampled blood TCRbeta repertoires that made up the dataset. The repertoires were released in a freely available public database intended as a resource for research on the immune response to SARS-CoV-2. Samples were obtained from the ongoing ImmuneRACE study (first 160 participants) and from about 1,300 subjects provided by 6 global collaborators. A de-identified subject ID, COVID-19 status, age in years and sex were almost always included in the sample metadata. HLA class I and class II types, where available, came from metadata supplied by the sample provider rather than from assay-based typing.

Study-wide conclusions, independent of this receptor: The quantity of clinical and demographic metadata differed by source and by participant and was supplied without curation.

The TCR comes from a woman in her 70s with acute or convalescent COVID-19. The receptor chain draws on TRBV7-3 and TRBJ2-1, and TRBD2 matches 13 of the central bases. Sequenced material: peripheral blood. DNA sequence: TGTGCCAGCAGCTTAACCGGACTAGCGGGAGATAGGGGCAATGAGCAGTTCTTC. Its coded protein is CASSLTGLAGDRGNEQFF.